The 13 T cell receptor beta chains given below trace back to one sample, sequenced in a study of EBV T-cell therapy then PD-1 blockade in nasopharyngeal carcinoma. Time point of the sample: 266 days after commencement of treatment, after nivolumab therapy. Specified treatment: AdE1-LMPpoly-expanded autologous EBV-specific T-cell therapy followed by anti-PD-1 nivolumab. The data were produced by immunoSEQ multiplex PCR, yet TCRdb's version contains in-frame clones alone and is incomplete. This table holds tens of thousands of clones, about 81% found once. Their target antigens are unknown. The sample in question was CD8+ T cells from blood, obtained between days 200 and 300 from a patient whose treatment included autologous EBV-specific T cells and nivolumab. Receptor source: a man aged 40-50 years with nasopharyngeal carcinoma.

V usage is TRBV5-6 and J usage is TRBJ1-1; D not resolved. V shed 2 bases and J shed 1 base, with 3 bases lying between them. Germline CDR1 is SGHDT and CDR2 is YYEEEE. This CDR3 region has 12 residues. The CDR3 bases are TGTGCCAGCAGCTTCACGAACACTGAAGCTTTCTTT. It encodes CASSFTNTEAFF.

This clone showed up just a few times. The rearrangement joins TRBV6-4 to TRBJ2-3, with D possibly TRBD1 on 5 matching bases. The germline CDR1 and CDR2 sequences are MRHNA and SNTAGT. Trimming stripped 5 bases from V and 1 base from J, with 7 bases between. The CDR3 has 13 residues. The CDR3 here is CASSTTGTDTQYF. CDR3 coding DNA: TGTGCCAGCAGTACGACAGGCACAGATACGCAGTATTTT.

The chain combines TRBV6-4 with TRBJ1-2; possible D gene TRBD1, 6 bases. CDR1 and CDR2 from the germline V gene are MRHNA and SNTAGT. V was cut by 3 bases and J by 7 bases, with 18 bases left in between. The CDR3 is 15 residues long. The CDR3 spells CASSEEDSLSGGYTF. In DNA form, the CDR3 reads TGTGCCAGCAGTGAGGAGGACAGTCTATCGGGTGGCTACACCTTC.

The V call is TRBV2, the J call TRBJ2-4, with D perhaps TRBD1 or TRBD2 (6 bases each). The CDR3 spans 15 residues. V dropped 3 bases and J dropped 9 bases, with 18 bases sitting between them. The germline V gene encodes CDR1 SNHLY and CDR2 FYNNEI. CDR3: CASSDHGGPQGIQYF. CDR3 DNA sequence: TGTGCCAGCAGTGACCACGGGGGCCCCCAAGGCATTCAGTACTTC.

The V gene is TRBV3-1 (or the pseudogene TRBV3-2), the J gene TRBJ2-3; D is perhaps TRBD1 (7 bases). The V and J ends lost 0 bases and 3 bases respectively, with 16 bases between them. This CDR3 has 17 residues. In germline, CDR1 is LGHDT, CDR2 YNNKEL (reference sequence). The CDR3 protein is CASSQDWDSGSTDTQYF. The CDR3 nucleotides read TGTGCCAGCAGCCAAGATTGGGACAGCGGGTCGACAGATACGCAGTATTTT.

CDR3: CATSRDRGPPVGANVLTF. CDR3 nucleotides: TGTGCCACCAGCAGAGACAGGGGCCCTCCTGTAGGAGCCAACGTCCTGACTTTC. This chain uses TRBV15 with TRBJ2-6, with D perhaps matching TRBD1 (6 bases). The CDR3 contains 18 residues. CDR1 LNHNV and CDR2 YYDKDF come from the germline V gene (reference sequence). V was trimmed by 0 bases and J by 7 bases, leaving 19 bases between them.

Here the CDR3 reads CASSEHGANYGYTF. Written as DNA, the CDR3 is TGTGCCAGCAGTGAGCACGGAGCTAACTATGGCTACACCTTC. The chain has TRBV2 and TRBJ1-2; D is unclear. Trimming shortened V by 3 bases and J by 0 bases, and 8 bases separated the two germline ends. Germline V lookup: CDR1 SNHLY, CDR2 FYNNEI. This CDR3 has 14 amino acids.

Ten or more counts support this clone. V usage is TRBV6-4 and J usage is TRBJ2-1; 7 bases align to TRBD1. Germline-derived CDR1 and CDR2 are MRHNA and SNTAGT. With V trimmed by 5 bases and J by 4 bases, 5 bases remained unmatched. The CDR3 runs 14 residues. This chain's CDR3 is CASSLWTGYNEQFF. For the CDR3, the DNA is TGTGCCAGCAGTCTGTGGACAGGTTACAATGAGCAGTTCTTC.

This clone occurred once. This rearrangement joins TRBV6-5 to TRBJ2-7; D ambiguous. In germline, CDR1 is MNHEY, CDR2 SVGAGI. V was trimmed by 1 base and J by 5 bases, leaving 0 bases between them. This CDR3 is 10 amino acids long. CDR3 sequence (DNA): TGTGCCAGCAGTTACTACGAGCAGTACTTC. It encodes CASSYYEQYF.

This sequence joins TRBV6-2 or TRBV6-3 and TRBJ2-1; D not certain. CDR3 length: 14 amino acids. Trimming stripped 2 bases from V and 4 bases from J, with 9 bases between. Germline CDR1 and CDR2: MNHEY and SVGEGT. Here the CDR3 reads CASSYRDIYNEQFF. CDR3 sequence (DNA): TGTGCCAGCAGTTACAGGGATATATACAATGAGCAGTTCTTC.

This chain connects TRBV28 to TRBJ1-6; unclear D gene. V dropped 3 bases and J dropped 6 bases, with 9 bases sitting between them. This CDR3 region has 14 residues. Germline lookup yields CDR1 MDHEN and CDR2 SYDVKM. The CDR3 here is CASSFNSPNSPLHF. CDR3 coding DNA: TGTGCCAGCAGTTTTAACAGCCCTAATTCACCCCTCCACTTT.

Many counts were recorded for this clone. The chain is built from TRBV7-3 and TRBJ2-1; D is undetermined. This CDR3 has 18 amino acids. Germline CDR1 and CDR2: SGHTA and FQGTGA. Between the trimmed V and J ends, which lost 1 base and 0 bases, there was a span of 16 bases. This CDR3 is CASSLIVLGSSSYNEQFF. The CDR3 region has the DNA TGTGCCAGCAGCTTAATCGTCTTGGGCTCGAGCTCCTACAATGAGCAGTTCTTC. The full variable domain, completed using reference TRBV7-3 and TRBJ2-1, is GAGVSQTPSNKVTEKGKYVELRCDPISGHTALYWYRQSLGQGPEFLIYFQGTGAADDSGLPNDRFFAVRPEGSVSTLKIQRTERGDSAVYLCASSLIVLGSSSYNEQFFGPGTRLTVL.

This rearrangement joins TRBV5-4 to TRBJ2-3; D gene unclear. The ends were cut back, 9 bases at V and 6 bases at J, with 11 bases in the middle. The CDR3 has 11 amino acids. Germline V gene lookup returns CDR1 SGHNT and CDR2 YYREEE (reference sequence). CDR3 sequence: CATTLGDTQYF. In DNA, the CDR3 is TGTGCCACCACATTGGGGGATACGCAGTATTTT.